This passage covers 8 T cell receptor beta chains from one sample sequenced in a study of blood T cell repertoires in COVID-19 (TCRdb year 2020). The library was generated by the immunoSEQ multiplex PCR assay. The source is immuneACCESS, and TCRdb retained only in-frame sequences with V and J called. Part of the clones is not carried over; for the studies checked, unresolved V genes explain less than half of this, and the remainder is unexplained. Recorded for this sample are 330,000 or so clones; approximately 89% of them occurred a single time. The top ten clones comprise just under 4% of the sample. Sequencing was done on a sample of peripheral blood. These receptors all come from a woman aged 60-75 years with COVID-19, enrolled during active disease.

V is TRBV11-1 and J is TRBJ2-7; 8 bases line up with TRBD1. The V gene end was trimmed by 2 bases and the J gene end by 6 bases; junction bases not matched to a gene: 6. The CDR3 runs 14 residues. Germline assignment: CDR1 SGHAT and CDR2 FQDESV (reference sequence). CDR3 in amino acids: CASSLSQGASEQYF. The CDR3 bases are TGTGCCAGCAGCTTATCTCAGGGGGCGAGCGAGCAGTACTTC.

J is TRBJ2-3 and V is TRBV19; tentatively, D is TRBD2 (7 bases). Germline V gene lookup returns CDR1 LNHDA and CDR2 SQIVND (reference sequence). The CDR3 extends over 14 amino acids. Trimming pared 8 bases from V and 2 bases from J, leaving 14 bases between. The CDR3 DNA sequence: TGTGCCAGTCGGCGGGGGCTTAACACAGATACGCAGTATTTT. As protein: CASRRGLNTDTQYF.

This sequence joins TRBV19 and TRBJ1-2; 7 bases match TRBD1. Germline V gene data show CDR1 as LNHDA and CDR2 as SQIVND (reference sequence). The CDR3 length is 13 residues. With 5 bases clipped from V and 4 bases from J, the junction kept 4 bases outside the gene matches. For the CDR3, the DNA is TGTGCCAGTAGTCCAGGGGACAGCTATGGCTACACCTTC. Amino acid sequence: CASSPGDSYGYTF.

This chain connects TRBV15 to TRBJ1-2, with TRBD1 identical over 8 bases. V trimming: 1 base; J trimming: 1 base; junction bases outside the gene matches: 11. Per germline, CDR1 LNHNV and CDR2 YYDKDF (reference sequence). The CDR3 spans 18 residues. In DNA, the CDR3 is TGTGCCACCAGCAGAGGAGGACAGGGCCGGAAGGGTAACTATGGCTACACCTTC. Its translation: CATSRGGQGRKGNYGYTF.

Concerning this clone: Other nucleotide sequences in the sample specify the same CDR3. J is TRBJ1-5 and V is TRBV2, with TRBD1 matching 7 bases. This CDR3 region has 12 residues. The germline V gene has CDR1 SNHLY and CDR2 FYNNEI. The J segment lost 4 bases and the V segment lost 8 bases, leaving 2 bases of the junction unmatched. Written as DNA, the CDR3 is TGTGCCAGCTCCAGGGGGAATCAGCCCCAGCATTTT. Translated: CASSRGNQPQHF.

In this sample, this clone turned up a few times. J is TRBJ2-7 and V is TRBV7-8; 9 bases are a match to TRBD1. Germline values: CDR1 SGHVS, CDR2 FQNEAQ. After removal of 0 bases from V and 6 bases from J, the junction contained 9 bases not matched to a gene. The CDR3 contains 16 residues. CDR3 bases: TGTGCCAGCAGCTTAGCTGGGGGGACAGGGAGGTCCGAGCAGTACTTC. Translation: CASSLAGGTGRSEQYF.

The V and J genes are TRBV5-6 and TRBJ1-1; D unresolved. The CDR3 is 12 amino acids. Germline V gives CDR1 SGHDT, CDR2 YYEEEE. The V and J ends lost 1 base and 7 bases respectively, with 8 bases between them. This chain's CDR3 is CASSLYGIEAFF. The CDR3 DNA follows: TGTGCCAGCAGCTTGTACGGGATTGAAGCTTTCTTT.

The chain uses TRBV5-1 and TRBJ1-1, with D perhaps TRBD1 (5 bases). The ends were cut back, 1 base at V and 1 base at J, with 14 bases in the middle. CDR1 SGHRS and CDR2 YFSETQ come from the germline V gene. The CDR3 has 16 residues. CDR3 loop: CASSLQIRTQNTEAFF. CDR3 sequence (DNA): TGCGCCAGCAGCTTGCAAATTAGGACACAGAACACTGAAGCTTTCTTT.